Below, 5 T cell receptor beta chains from the same sample are listed, as sequenced in a study of cytomegalovirus exposure and HLA in healthy donors. The study ran its PCR with 60 Vbeta and 13 Jbeta primers. Data came from immunoSEQ multiplex PCR; TCRdb stores just in-frame clones and leaves some out. The listing contains some 41,000 clones. The sample taken for sequencing was PBMCs. The receptor source for this set is a man under 40 in good health and CMV-seronegative.

In DNA form, the CDR3 reads TGTGCCAGCAGCCCGCTAGCGGGAGGCGACACCGGGGAGCTGTTTTTT. Residues: CASSPLAGGDTGELFF. The rearrangement links TRBV7-2 to TRBJ2-2; 11 nucleotides align to TRBD2. The CDR3 length is 16 residues. V lost 5 bases, J lost 3 bases, and 5 bases stayed unmatched. The V gene's germline CDR1 is SGHTA and CDR2 FQGNSA.

This chain connects TRBV9 to TRBJ1-6; D uncertain. The CDR3 has 14 residues. From germline, CDR1 is SGDLS and CDR2 YYNGEE. The V end lost 7 bases, the J end lost 7 bases, and 15 bases lay between the germline ends. The CDR3, as DNA: TGTGCCAGCTCAGTCGGGGTAGGGAATTCACCCCTCCACTTT. This sequence encodes CASSVGVGNSPLHF.

The gene calls are TRBV6-4 and TRBJ2-3; 7 positions agree with TRBD2. The ends lost 2 bases at V and 4 bases at J; junction bases unmatched: 3. The CDR3 is made up of 14 amino acids. The germline V gene has CDR1 MRHNA and CDR2 SNTAGT. The DNA for the CDR3 is TGTGCCAGCAGTGACAGGGCGGGAGCAGATACGCAGTATTTT. Amino acids: CASSDRAGADTQYF.

The CDR3: CASRRRGGNSPLHF. The CDR3 DNA is TGTGCCAGCAGGCGGCGGGGTGGCAATTCACCCCTCCACTTT. The gene calls are TRBV7-6 and TRBJ1-6; no clear D gene. In germline, CDR1 is SGHVS, CDR2 FNYEAQ. V lost 6 bases and J 7 bases, leaving 13 bases between the germline ends. The CDR3 spans 14 residues.

The rearrangement links TRBV6-5 to TRBJ2-7, with 8 bases fitting TRBD1. Germline V gives CDR1 MNHEY, CDR2 SVGAGI. The CDR3 runs 15 residues. With 6 bases clipped from V and 3 bases from J, the junction kept 10 bases outside the gene matches. The CDR3 reads CASSPLPGGRYEQYF. Written as DNA, the CDR3 is TGTGCCAGCAGCCCACTTCCAGGGGGCCGCTACGAGCAGTACTTC.